Sequencing of this T cell receptor (beta chain) was carried out in a study of cytomegalovirus exposure and HLA in healthy donors. Per germline, CDR1 SGHNT and CDR2 YYREEE (reference sequence). The CDR3 extends over 14 amino acids. V shed 1 base, J shed 8 bases, and the junction held 7 bases outside the gene matches. The PCR made use of 60 Vbeta and 13 Jbeta primers. The protocol was immunoSEQ multiplex PCR, while the TCRdb copy is restricted to in-frame clones and leaves out a portion. The sample holds about 93,000 clones, just over 75% seen once. The specimen was PBMCs. This sequence joins TRBV5-4 and TRBJ1-2; TRBD1 agrees at 8 bases. The sequence came from a man aged 25 to 45 in good health and CMV-seronegative. The CDR3 DNA reads TGTGCCAGCAGCTTGCTGGGGACAGGTTACGGCTACACCTTC. This codes for CASSLLGTGYGYTF.